A selection of T cell receptor beta chains follows, all from one sample in a study of blood T cell repertoires in COVID-19. Sequencing used immunoSEQ multiplex PCR; TCRdb keeps in-frame clones, though not all of them. The sample yields fewer than 75,000 clones, around 79% seen once. Sequencing input: peripheral blood. The origin of the receptors is a man between 60 and 70 years old with acute or convalescent COVID-19. Each CDR3 is given with its conserved first and last residue. The order of the fields is J gene, V gene, clone size, D gene, CDR3 DNA, CDR3 protein. A D gene is named only where the DNA matches it firmly. Clone size, where shown, is once, few, many, or a class for clones that have expanded.

J gene: TRBJ2-2
V gene: TRBV14
clone size: NA
D gene: TRBD1
CDR3 DNA: TGTGCCAGCAGCCACGGGGGACAGGGCCGAACCGGGGAGCTGTTTTTT
CDR3 protein: CASSHGGQGRTGELFF

J gene: TRBJ1-1
V gene: TRBV2
clone size: NA
D gene: NA
CDR3 DNA: TGTGCCAGCAGTGAAGTTGTTTTATCGGGGGACACTGAAGCTTTCTTT
CDR3 protein: CASSEVVLSGDTEAFF

J gene: TRBJ2-5
V gene: TRBV12-3/TRBV12-4
clone size: NA
D gene: NA
CDR3 DNA: TGTGCCAGCAGCTCCCAACTCCAAGAGACCCAGTACTTC
CDR3 protein: CASSSQLQETQYF

J gene: TRBJ2-2
V gene: TRBV24-1
clone size: NA
D gene: TRBD1
CDR3 DNA: TGTGCCACCAGTGACTCCGGGACAGGGACGGGCGGGGAGCTGTTTTTT
CDR3 protein: CATSDSGTGTGGELFF

J gene: TRBJ2-3
V gene: TRBV5-1
clone size: NA
D gene: TRBD1
CDR3 DNA: TGCGCCAGCAGCTCGGGACAGGATACCTTCGCAGATACGCAGTATTTT
CDR3 protein: CASSSGQDTFADTQYF

J gene: TRBJ2-7
V gene: TRBV6-2/TRBV6-3
clone size: NA
D gene: TRBD2
CDR3 DNA: TGTGCCAGCAGTAACCTAGGACTAGCGGTCTACGAGCAGTACTTC
CDR3 protein: CASSNLGLAVYEQYF

J gene: TRBJ1-2
V gene: TRBV2
clone size: few
D gene: NA
CDR3 DNA: TGTGGTCGAAACAGGGAGATCCTTCGGGGCTACACCTTC
CDR3 protein: CGRNREILRGYTF

J gene: TRBJ1-4
V gene: TRBV7-2
clone size: NA
D gene: NA
CDR3 DNA: TGTGCCAGCAGCTTTGTCGGGGGAGGCGAAAAACTGTTTTTT
CDR3 protein: CASSFVGGGEKLFF

J gene: TRBJ2-5
V gene: TRBV30
clone size: NA
D gene: NA
CDR3 DNA: TGTGCCTGGAGTGTTTACCAGAGGGAGACCCAGTACTTC
CDR3 protein: CAWSVYQRETQYF

J gene: TRBJ1-4
V gene: TRBV24-1
clone size: NA
D gene: TRBD1
CDR3 DNA: TGTGCCACCAGTGCCGGGACAGGGCTTGAAAAACTGTTTTTT
CDR3 protein: CATSAGTGLEKLFF

J gene: TRBJ2-2
V gene: TRBV5-4
clone size: NA
D gene: TRBD1
CDR3 DNA: TGTGCCAGCAGCTTGGGGACAGGGGACACCGGGGAGCTGTTTTTT
CDR3 protein: CASSLGTGDTGELFF

J gene: TRBJ1-2
V gene: TRBV12-3/TRBV12-4
clone size: NA
D gene: NA
CDR3 DNA: TGTGCCAGCAGTTTTTCAGAAGAGCGTGGCTACACCTTC
CDR3 protein: CASSFSEERGYTF

J gene: TRBJ1-4
V gene: TRBV29-1
clone size: NA
D gene: NA
CDR3 DNA: TGCAGCGCCCCCGGGACACCTACTAATGAAAAACTGTTTTTT
CDR3 protein: CSAPGTPTNEKLFF

J gene: TRBJ1-1
V gene: TRBV6-5
clone size: NA
D gene: NA
CDR3 DNA: TGTGCCAGCAGTTCCTACAGGGATATGAACACTGAAGCTTTCTTT
CDR3 protein: CASSSYRDMNTEAFF

J gene: TRBJ2-3
V gene: TRBV7-3
clone size: NA
D gene: TRBD2
CDR3 DNA: TGTGCCAAAACCCCGGGAGGAGGAATCCCTAGCACAGATACGCAGTATTTT
CDR3 protein: CAKTPGGGIPSTDTQYF

J gene: TRBJ1-1
V gene: TRBV20-1
clone size: few
D gene: NA
CDR3 DNA: TGCAGTGCTGTTAGACAGGATGAAGCTTTCTTT
CDR3 protein: CSAVRQDEAFF